This TCR beta chain was recovered during a study of cytomegalovirus exposure and HLA in healthy donors. The V gene's germline CDR1 is MNHNS and CDR2 SASEGT. The ends were cut back, 0 bases at V and 7 bases at J, with 10 bases in the middle. The CDR3 is 13 amino acids. This PCR relied on a set of 60 Vbeta primers and 13 Jbeta primers. This table comes from immunoSEQ multiplex PCR, and its TCRdb copy is limited to in-frame clones, with some not included. The table includes over 200,000 clones, around 80% detected once. The receptor was isolated from a woman in her 40s in good health and CMV-seronegative. Sample: PBMCs. The rearrangement joins TRBV6-1 to TRBJ2-7; D gene ambiguous. CDR3 sequence: CASSEAPQTEQYF. Written as DNA, the CDR3 is TGTGCCAGCAGTGAAGCGCCCCAGACTGAGCAGTACTTC.